Given below is one T cell receptor beta chain in context. TCRdb's table, derived via immunoSEQ multiplex PCR, lists solely in-frame clones and lacks some. The sample has over 200,000 clones, around nine tenths seen once. The data derive from a study of cytomegalovirus exposure and HLA in healthy donors. The CDR3 has 15 amino acids. Germline lookup yields CDR1 SGHDT and CDR2 YYEEEE. V dropped 4 bases and J dropped 3; count of bases not matched to a gene: 7. This chain joins TRBV5-6 and TRBJ2-7; 10 nucleotides agree with TRBD2. The sequenced sample consisted of PBMCs. The source is a young woman in good health and CMV-seronegative. As DNA, the CDR3 is TGTGCCAGCAGCCCGACGACTAGCGGGTACTACGAGCAGTACTTC. Its protein product is CASSPTTSGYYEQYF.